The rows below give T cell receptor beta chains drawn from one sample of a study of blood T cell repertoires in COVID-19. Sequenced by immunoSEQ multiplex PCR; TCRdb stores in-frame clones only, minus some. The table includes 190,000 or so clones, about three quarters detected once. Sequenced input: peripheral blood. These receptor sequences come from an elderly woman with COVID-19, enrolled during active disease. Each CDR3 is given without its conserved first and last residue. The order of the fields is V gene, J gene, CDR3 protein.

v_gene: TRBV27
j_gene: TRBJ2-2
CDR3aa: ASSLRPAGELF

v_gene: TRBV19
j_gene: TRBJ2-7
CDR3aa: ASRGGQTYEQY

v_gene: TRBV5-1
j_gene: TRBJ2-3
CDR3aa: ASSLAAGGFDTDTQY

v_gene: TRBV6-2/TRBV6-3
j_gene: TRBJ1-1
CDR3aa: ASSYETGKGLDTEAF

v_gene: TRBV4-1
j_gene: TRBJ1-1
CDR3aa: ASSQGLQGGTEAF

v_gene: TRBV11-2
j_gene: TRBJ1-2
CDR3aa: ASSLDMTGARHGYT

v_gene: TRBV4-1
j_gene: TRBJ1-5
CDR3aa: ASSAATAQGGGNQPQH

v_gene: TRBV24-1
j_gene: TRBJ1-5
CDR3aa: ATAMAGSNQPQH

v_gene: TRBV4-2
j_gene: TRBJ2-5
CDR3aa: ASSQDPWGEETQY

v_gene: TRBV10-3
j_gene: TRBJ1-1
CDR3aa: AISGSVGQNTEAF

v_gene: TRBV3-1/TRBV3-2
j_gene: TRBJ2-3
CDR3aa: ASSQVGGASTDTQY

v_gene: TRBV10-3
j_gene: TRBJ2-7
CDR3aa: AISERDSSYEQY

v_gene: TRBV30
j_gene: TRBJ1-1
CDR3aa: AWSVDTNTEAF

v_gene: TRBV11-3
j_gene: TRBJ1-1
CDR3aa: ASSLDPYFGVWTNTEAF

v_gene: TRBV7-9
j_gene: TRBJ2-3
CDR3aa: ASSLSRLAGTDTQY

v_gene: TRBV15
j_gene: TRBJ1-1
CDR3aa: ATSRDFQLDNTEAF

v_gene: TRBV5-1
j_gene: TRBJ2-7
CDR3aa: ASSLRGTGGHEQY

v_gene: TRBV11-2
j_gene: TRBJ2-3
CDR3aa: ASSLDRAGRGADTQY

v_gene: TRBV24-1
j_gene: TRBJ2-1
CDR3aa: ATSDLRSSGTAAYNEQF

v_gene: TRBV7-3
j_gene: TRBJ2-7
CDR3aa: ASSLTGTGNEQY

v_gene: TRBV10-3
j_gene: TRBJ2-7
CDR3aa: AISEPIGRTQGSYEQY

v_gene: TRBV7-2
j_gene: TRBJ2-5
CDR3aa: ASSLEVWREAAETQY

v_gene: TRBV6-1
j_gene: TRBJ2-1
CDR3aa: ASSERLAGGGGYNEQF

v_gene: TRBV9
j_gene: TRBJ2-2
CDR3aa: ASSARTGKNTGELF

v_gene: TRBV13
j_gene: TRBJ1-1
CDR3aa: ASERRQGYTEAF

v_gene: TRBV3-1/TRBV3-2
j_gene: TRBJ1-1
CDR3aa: ASSQVGPNTEAF

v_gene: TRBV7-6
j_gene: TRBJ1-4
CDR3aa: ASSLARQPNEKLF

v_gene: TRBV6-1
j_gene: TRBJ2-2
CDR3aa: ASSEPTHPGELF

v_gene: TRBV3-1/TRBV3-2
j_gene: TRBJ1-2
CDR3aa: ASSHRSTGGDDGYT

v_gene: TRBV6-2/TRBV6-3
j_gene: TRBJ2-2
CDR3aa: ASSPTNLGVGELF

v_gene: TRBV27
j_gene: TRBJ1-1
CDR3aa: ASSLIASSGEAF

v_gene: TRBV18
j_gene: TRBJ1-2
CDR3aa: ASSPRGQDGYT

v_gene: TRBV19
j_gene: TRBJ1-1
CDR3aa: ASSTGQGIRAF

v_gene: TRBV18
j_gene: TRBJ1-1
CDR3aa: ASSPLGALNTEAF

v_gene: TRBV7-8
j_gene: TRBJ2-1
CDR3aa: ASSPNTGGKQF

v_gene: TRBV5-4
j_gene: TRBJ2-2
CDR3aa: ASSLGMATTDTGELF

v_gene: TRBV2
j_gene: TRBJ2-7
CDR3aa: ASRPATGSSYEQY

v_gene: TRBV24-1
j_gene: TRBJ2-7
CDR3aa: ATSDGGRARDEQY

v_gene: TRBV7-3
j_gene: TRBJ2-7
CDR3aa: ASSSTLQGEQY

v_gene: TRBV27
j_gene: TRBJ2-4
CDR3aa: ASKAYSGSAKNIQY

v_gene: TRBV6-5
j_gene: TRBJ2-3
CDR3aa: ATGGSVGADTQY

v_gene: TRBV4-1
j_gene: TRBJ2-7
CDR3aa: ASSQHGSSGYEQY

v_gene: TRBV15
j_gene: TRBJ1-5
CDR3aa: ATSREVSGNQPQH